The clone carrying this T cell receptor (beta chain) has just a few counts. Its antigen is not known. In the same sample, other DNA sequences code for this CDR3. This sample was taken from a study of cytomegalovirus exposure and HLA in healthy donors. The CDR3 is 15 residues long. With 0 bases clipped from V and 6 bases from J, the junction kept 1 base outside the gene matches. CDR1 is MRHNA and CDR2 is SNTAGT in the germline V gene. General study findings and limits: Differences between HLA loci emerged in a later analysis of TCR association rates, with DRB1 most and HLA-C fewest.

The PCR used 60 Vbeta and 13 Jbeta primers. As originally analysed: Later, roughly 77 million unique TCR beta chains were counted in an analysis, and some 9.9 million of them were shared. Sequencing used immunoSEQ multiplex PCR; TCRdb keeps in-frame clones, though not all of them. Clonal size and the V and J genes are those of that table, whereas D and trimming came from the DNA. Of 150,000 to 160,000 clones in the sample, approximately 80% were seen once. This TCR derives from a woman aged 35 to 49 in good health and CMV-seropositive. J is TRBJ2-1 and V is TRBV6-4; 11 bases align to TRBD2. The source material was PBMCs. The DNA of the CDR3 is TGTGCCAGCAGTGACTCAACTAGCGGGAGCAATGAGCAGTTCTTC. It specifies CASSDSTSGSNEQFF.